This TCR beta chain emerged from a study of blood T cell repertoires in COVID-19. Study information: T cells, B-cell-depleted T cells, or PBMCs provided the cDNA or gDNA that served as material.

The CDR3 loop spans 19 amino acids. CDR1 is SGHVS and CDR2 is FNYEAQ in the germline V gene. V was clipped by 2 bases and J by 0 bases; unmatched bases: 12. The table came from immunoSEQ multiplex PCR; TCRdb's copy has only in-frame clones and leaves some out. The sample has 350,000 to 550,000 clones; approximately 90% are singletons. Sequenced input: PBMCs or T cells enriched from blood (not recorded which). The receptor was derived from a man aged 25-45 years who had recovered from COVID-19. The chain has TRBV7-6 and TRBJ2-2; 7 bases line up with TRBD1. For the CDR3, the DNA is TGTGCCAGCAGCTTAAGAGACAGGGTCCCTACCTCGAACACCGGGGAGCTGTTTTTT. Its translation: CASSLRDRVPTSNTGELFF. Variable domain in full (rest from reference TRBV7-6 and TRBJ2-2): GAGVSQSPRYKVTKRGQDVALRCDPISGHVSLYWYRQALGQGPEFLTYFNYEAQQDKSGLPNDRFSAERPEGSISTLTIQRTEQRDSAMYRCASSLRDRVPTSNTGELFFGEGSRLTVL.